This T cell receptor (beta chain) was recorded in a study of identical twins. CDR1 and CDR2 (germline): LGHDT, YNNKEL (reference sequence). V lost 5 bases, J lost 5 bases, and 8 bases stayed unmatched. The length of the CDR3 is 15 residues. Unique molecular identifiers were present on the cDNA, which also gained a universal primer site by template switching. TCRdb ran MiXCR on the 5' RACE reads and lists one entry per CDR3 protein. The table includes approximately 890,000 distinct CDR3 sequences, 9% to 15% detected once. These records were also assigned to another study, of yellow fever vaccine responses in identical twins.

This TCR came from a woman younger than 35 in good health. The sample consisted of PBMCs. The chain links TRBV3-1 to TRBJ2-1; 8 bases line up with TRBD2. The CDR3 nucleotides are TGTGCCAGCAGCAAACTAGCGGAGGCGCACAATGAGCAGTTCTTC. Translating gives CASSKLAEAHNEQFF.